A single sample is the source of the 11 T cell receptor beta chains below, sequenced in a study of blood T cell repertoires in COVID-19. Profiled with immunoSEQ multiplex PCR; TCRdb holds only in-frame clones, not every one. The sample has 150,000 to 200,000 clones; roughly 76% are singletons. The sample was peripheral blood. The receptors shown here come from an elderly woman with COVID-19, enrolled during active disease.

V and J are TRBV18 and TRBJ1-5; D uncertain. Germline values: CDR1 KGHSH, CDR2 LQKENI. Trimming stripped 2 bases from V and 2 bases from J, with 10 bases between. This CDR3 spans 15 amino acids. CDR3 amino acids: CASSPGSGGNQPQHF. The CDR3, as DNA: TGTGCCAGCTCACCAGGGTCGGGAGGCAATCAGCCCCAGCATTTT.

The V call is TRBV4-1, the J call TRBJ1-6; D not certain. Germline CDR1 and CDR2: MGHRA and YSYEKL. The CDR3 consists of 13 residues. Trimming left V 0 bases short and J 9 bases short, with 6 bases between. The CDR3 loop is CASSQDLSSPLHF. The DNA of the CDR3 is TGCGCCAGCAGCCAAGACCTTTCTTCACCCCTCCACTTT.

V is TRBV19 and J is TRBJ2-7, with 11 bases matching TRBD2. The CDR3 runs 17 residues. Germline assignment: CDR1 LNHDA and CDR2 SQIVND (reference sequence). V shed 3 bases, J shed 3 bases, and the junction held 10 bases outside the gene matches. The CDR3 is CASSIRPSGGKYYEQYF. The CDR3 DNA follows: TGTGCCAGTAGTATCAGGCCTAGCGGGGGGAAATACTACGAGCAGTACTTC.

The J gene is TRBJ2-1, the V gene TRBV2; D gene unclear. Germline values: CDR1 SNHLY, CDR2 FYNNEI. This CDR3 comprises 14 residues. Trimming pared 8 bases from V and 4 bases from J, leaving 15 bases between. The CDR3, as DNA: TGTGCCAGCTCAGGATTCGATGTATACAATGAGCAGTTCTTC. Amino acids: CASSGFDVYNEQFF.

The chain couples TRBV19 to TRBJ1-3; 8 bases agree with TRBD1. The CDR3 loop spans 14 amino acids. CDR1 is LNHDA and CDR2 is SQIVND in the germline V gene (reference sequence). V lost 6 bases and J lost 3; bases outside the gene matches: 4. The CDR3 coding sequence is TGTGCCAGTAGCGAGACAGGGGTTGGAAACACCATATATTTT. The encoded protein is CASSETGVGNTIYF.

V is TRBV5-1 and J is TRBJ2-7; 9 bases fit TRBD2. V gave up 5 bases and J gave up 4 bases; unmatched junction bases: 13. Germline V gene data show CDR1 as SGHRS and CDR2 as YFSETQ. The CDR3 runs 16 residues. CDR3 residues: CASRFSVAGAGYEQYF. The CDR3, as DNA: TGCGCCAGCAGATTTTCCGTAGCGGGAGCGGGATACGAGCAGTACTTC.

The genes are TRBV5-4 and TRBJ2-3, with D unresolved. This CDR3 comprises 14 residues. Germline-derived CDR1 and CDR2 are SGHNT and YYREEE (reference sequence). The germline V and J ends were trimmed by 5 bases and 1 base, with 11 bases remaining between them. The CDR3 is CASRESRGTDTQYF. For the CDR3, the DNA is TGTGCCAGCAGGGAGTCCCGTGGCACAGATACGCAGTATTTT.

The CDR3 region is CASSLDGGSSPLHF. As DNA, the CDR3 is TGTGCCAGCAGCTTAGATGGGGGGAGTTCACCCCTCCACTTT. The gene calls are TRBV11-2 and TRBJ1-6; D might be TRBD1 (5 bases). The germline V gene encodes CDR1 SGHAT and CDR2 FQNNGV. Trimming removed 0 bases at V and 9 bases at J, with 9 bases between. The CDR3 runs 14 residues.

The chain links TRBV11-2 to TRBJ2-2; TRBD2 is a possible D gene (5 bases). The CDR3 consists of 16 residues. Germline V gives CDR1 SGHAT, CDR2 FQNNGV. The V and J ends lost 3 bases and 1 base respectively, with 12 bases between them. The CDR3 DNA follows: TGTGCCAGCAGCTTGAAGGTGGACTGGAACACCGGGGAGCTGTTTTTT. This translates into CASSLKVDWNTGELFF.

This clone was found a few times. This rearrangement joins TRBV27 to TRBJ1-4; tentatively, D is TRBD1 (5 bases). CDR1 and CDR2 from the germline V gene are MNHEY and SMNVEV (reference sequence). The V gene lost 4 bases and the J gene lost 8 bases, with 17 bases spanning the gap. The CDR3 contains 15 residues. CDR3: CASSSGGAGTEKLFF. The DNA for the CDR3 is TGTGCCAGCAGTTCCGGGGGAGCAGGGACCGAAAAACTGTTTTTT.

The rearrangement uses TRBV19 and TRBJ1-1, with TRBD1 as a possible D gene (6 bases). The CDR3 has 14 amino acids. V lost 8 bases, J lost 3 bases, and 16 bases lay in between. Germline assignment: CDR1 LNHDA and CDR2 SQIVND (reference sequence). DNA for the CDR3: TGTGCCAGTGGGGATCCTTACAGGGACACTGAAGCTTTCTTT. Its translation: CASGDPYRDTEAFF.